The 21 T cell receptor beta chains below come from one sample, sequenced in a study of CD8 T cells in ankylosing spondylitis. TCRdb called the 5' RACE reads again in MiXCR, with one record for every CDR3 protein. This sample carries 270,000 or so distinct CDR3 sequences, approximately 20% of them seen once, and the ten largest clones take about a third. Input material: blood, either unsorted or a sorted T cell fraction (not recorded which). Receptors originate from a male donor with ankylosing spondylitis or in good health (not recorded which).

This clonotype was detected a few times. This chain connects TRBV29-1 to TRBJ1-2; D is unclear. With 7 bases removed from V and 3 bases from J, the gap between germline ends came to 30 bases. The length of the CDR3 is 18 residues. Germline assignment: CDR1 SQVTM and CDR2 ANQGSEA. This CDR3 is CSAVPSDRRAAADYGYTF. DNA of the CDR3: TGCAGCGCTGTTCCGTCGGACCGACGCGCCGCCGCGGACTATGGCTACACCTTC.

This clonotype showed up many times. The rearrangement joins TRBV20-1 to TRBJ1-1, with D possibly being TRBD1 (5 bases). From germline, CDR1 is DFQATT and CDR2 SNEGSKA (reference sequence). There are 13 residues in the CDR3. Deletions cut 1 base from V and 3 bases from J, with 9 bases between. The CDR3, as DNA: TGCAGTGCTAGAGGTCGGGGGGACACTGAAGCTTTCTTT. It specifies CSARGRGDTEAFF.

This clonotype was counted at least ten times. For the CDR3, the DNA is TGCGCCAGCAGCCTCACCGGACCAGCGGGTATCTACAATGAGCAGTTCTTC. Its protein is CASSLTGPAGIYNEQFF. V and J are TRBV4-3 and TRBJ2-1; weak D call: TRBD2 (6 bases). Trimming stripped 4 bases from V and 3 bases from J, with 19 bases between. The CDR3 has 17 residues. Germline CDR1 reads LGHNA; CDR2 reads YSLEER.

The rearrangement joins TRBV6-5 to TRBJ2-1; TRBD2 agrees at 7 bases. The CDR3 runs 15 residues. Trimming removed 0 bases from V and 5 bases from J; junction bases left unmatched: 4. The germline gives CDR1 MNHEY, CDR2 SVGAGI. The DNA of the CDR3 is TGTGCCAGCAGTTACTCGAATGGGGGGGACAATGAGCAGTTCTTC. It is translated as CASSYSNGGDNEQFF.

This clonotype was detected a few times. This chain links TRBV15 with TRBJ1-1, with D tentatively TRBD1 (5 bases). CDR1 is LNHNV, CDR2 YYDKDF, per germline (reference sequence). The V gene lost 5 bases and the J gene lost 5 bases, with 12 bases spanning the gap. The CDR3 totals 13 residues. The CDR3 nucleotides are TGTGCCACCAGCCCCCACGGGGGGACTGAAGCTTTCTTT. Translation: CATSPHGGTEAFF.

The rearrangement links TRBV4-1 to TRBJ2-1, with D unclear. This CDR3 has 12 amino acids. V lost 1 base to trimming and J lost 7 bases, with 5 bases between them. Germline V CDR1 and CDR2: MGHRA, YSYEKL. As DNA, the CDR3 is TGCGCCAGCAGCCAAGGGCGAAATGAGCAGTTCTTC. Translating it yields CASSQGRNEQFF.

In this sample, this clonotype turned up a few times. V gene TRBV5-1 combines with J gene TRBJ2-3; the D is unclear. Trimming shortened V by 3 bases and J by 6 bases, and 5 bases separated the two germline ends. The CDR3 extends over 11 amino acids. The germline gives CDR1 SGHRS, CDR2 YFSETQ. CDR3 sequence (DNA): TGCGCCAGCAGCTGGGCCGATACGCAGTATTTT. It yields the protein CASSWADTQYF.

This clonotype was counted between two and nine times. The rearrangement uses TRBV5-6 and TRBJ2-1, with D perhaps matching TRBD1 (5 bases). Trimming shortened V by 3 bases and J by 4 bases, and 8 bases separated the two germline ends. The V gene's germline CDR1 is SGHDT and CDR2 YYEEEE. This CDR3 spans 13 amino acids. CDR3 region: CASSYRQYNEQFF. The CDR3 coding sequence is TGTGCCAGCAGCTATCGACAGTACAATGAGCAGTTCTTC.

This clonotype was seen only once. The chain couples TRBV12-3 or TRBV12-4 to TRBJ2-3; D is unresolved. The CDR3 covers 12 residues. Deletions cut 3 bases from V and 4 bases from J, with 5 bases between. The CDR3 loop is CASSFVSDTQYF. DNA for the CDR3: TGTGCCAGCAGTTTTGTTTCAGATACGCAGTATTTT.

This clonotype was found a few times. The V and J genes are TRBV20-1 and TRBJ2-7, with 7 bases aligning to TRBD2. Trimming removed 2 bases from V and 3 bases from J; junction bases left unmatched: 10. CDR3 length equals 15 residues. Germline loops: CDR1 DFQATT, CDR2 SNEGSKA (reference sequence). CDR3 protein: CSARSLLARNYEQYF. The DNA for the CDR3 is TGCAGTGCTAGATCGCTACTAGCGCGAAACTACGAGCAGTACTTC.

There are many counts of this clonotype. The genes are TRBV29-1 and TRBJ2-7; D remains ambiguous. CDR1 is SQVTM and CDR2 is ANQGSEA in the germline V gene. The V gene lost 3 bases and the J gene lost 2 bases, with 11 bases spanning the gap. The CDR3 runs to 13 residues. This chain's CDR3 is CSVEQVDTYEQYF. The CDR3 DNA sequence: TGCAGCGTTGAGCAGGTAGATACCTACGAGCAGTACTTC.

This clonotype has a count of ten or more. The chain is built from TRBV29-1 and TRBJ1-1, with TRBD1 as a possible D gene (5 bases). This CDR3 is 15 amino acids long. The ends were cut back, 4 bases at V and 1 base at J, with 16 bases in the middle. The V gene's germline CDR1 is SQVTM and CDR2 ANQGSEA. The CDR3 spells CSVVGFGGRNTEAFF. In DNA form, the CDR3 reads TGCAGCGTTGTGGGTTTCGGGGGGAGGAACACTGAAGCTTTCTTT.

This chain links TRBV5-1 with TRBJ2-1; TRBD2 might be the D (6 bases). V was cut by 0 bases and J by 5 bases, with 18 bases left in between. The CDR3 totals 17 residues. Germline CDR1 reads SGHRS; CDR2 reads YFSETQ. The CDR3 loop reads CASSLGLTRGFNNEQFF. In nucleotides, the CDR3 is TGCGCCAGCAGCTTGGGGCTGACTAGAGGCTTTAACAATGAGCAGTTCTTC.

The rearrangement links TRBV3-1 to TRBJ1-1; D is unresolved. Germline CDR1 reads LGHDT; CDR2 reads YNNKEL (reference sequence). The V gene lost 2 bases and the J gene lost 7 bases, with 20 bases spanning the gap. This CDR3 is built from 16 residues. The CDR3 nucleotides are TGTGCCAGCAGCCAAAAGGTTTGGGGTGGTGGCGGTGAAGCTTTCTTT. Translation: CASSQKVWGGGGEAFF.

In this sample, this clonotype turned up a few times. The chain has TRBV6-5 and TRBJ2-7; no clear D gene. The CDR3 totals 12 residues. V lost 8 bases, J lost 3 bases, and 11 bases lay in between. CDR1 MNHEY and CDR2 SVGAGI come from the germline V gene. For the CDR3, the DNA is TGTGCCAGCGGTGGGATCTACTACGAGCAGTACTTC. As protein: CASGGIYYEQYF.

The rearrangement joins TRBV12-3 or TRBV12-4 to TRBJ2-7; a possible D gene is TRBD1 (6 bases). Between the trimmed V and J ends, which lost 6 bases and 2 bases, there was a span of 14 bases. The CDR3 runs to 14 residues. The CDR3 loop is CASRSPDRAYEQYF. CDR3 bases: TGTGCCAGCAGATCGCCGGACAGAGCCTACGAGCAGTACTTC.

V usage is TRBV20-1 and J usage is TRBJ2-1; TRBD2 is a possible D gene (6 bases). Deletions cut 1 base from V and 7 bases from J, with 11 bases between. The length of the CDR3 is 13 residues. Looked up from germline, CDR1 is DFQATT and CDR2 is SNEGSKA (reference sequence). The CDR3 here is CSARVLRGNEQFF. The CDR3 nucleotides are TGCAGTGCTAGAGTTTTGCGGGGAAATGAGCAGTTCTTC.

CDR3: CASNAAGIGTEAFF. As DNA, the CDR3 is TGTGCCAGCAACGCGGCGGGCATTGGCACTGAAGCTTTCTTT. The genes are TRBV27 and TRBJ1-1; D is uncertain. Germline V gene sequence: CDR1 MNHEY, CDR2 SMNVEV (reference sequence). The ends were cut back, 7 bases at V and 4 bases at J, with 16 bases in the middle. The CDR3 consists of 14 residues.

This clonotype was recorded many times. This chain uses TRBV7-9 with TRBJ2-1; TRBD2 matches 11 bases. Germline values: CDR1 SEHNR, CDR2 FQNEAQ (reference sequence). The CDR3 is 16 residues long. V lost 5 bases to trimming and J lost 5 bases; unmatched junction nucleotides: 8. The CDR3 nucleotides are TGTGCCAGCAGCCCCCCTAGCGGGAGGAACGACAATGAGCAGTTCTTC. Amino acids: CASSPPSGRNDNEQFF.

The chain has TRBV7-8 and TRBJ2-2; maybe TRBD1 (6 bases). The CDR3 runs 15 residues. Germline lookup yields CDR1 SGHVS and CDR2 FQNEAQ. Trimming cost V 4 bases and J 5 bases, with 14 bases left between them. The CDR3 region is CASSYRDKATGELFF. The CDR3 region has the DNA TGTGCCAGCAGCTACCGGGACAAAGCAACCGGGGAGCTGTTTTTT.

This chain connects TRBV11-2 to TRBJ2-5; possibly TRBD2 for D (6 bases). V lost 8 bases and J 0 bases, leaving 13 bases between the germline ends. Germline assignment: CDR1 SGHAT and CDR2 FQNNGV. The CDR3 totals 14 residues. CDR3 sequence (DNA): TGTGCCAGCTCCCCTTCGGGGGACCAAGAGACCCAGTACTTC. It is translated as CASSPSGDQETQYF.